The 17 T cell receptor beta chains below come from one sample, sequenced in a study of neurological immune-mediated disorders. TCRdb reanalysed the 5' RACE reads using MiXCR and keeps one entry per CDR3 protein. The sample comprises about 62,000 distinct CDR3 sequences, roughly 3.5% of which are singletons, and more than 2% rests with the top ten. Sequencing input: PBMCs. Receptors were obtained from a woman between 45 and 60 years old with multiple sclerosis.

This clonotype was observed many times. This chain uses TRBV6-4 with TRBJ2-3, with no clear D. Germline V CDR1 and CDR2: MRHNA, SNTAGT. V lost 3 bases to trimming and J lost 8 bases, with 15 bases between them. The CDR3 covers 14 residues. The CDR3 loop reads CASSDGPQPSTQYF. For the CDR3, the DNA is TGTGCCAGCAGTGATGGGCCGCAGCCCTCTACGCAGTATTTT.

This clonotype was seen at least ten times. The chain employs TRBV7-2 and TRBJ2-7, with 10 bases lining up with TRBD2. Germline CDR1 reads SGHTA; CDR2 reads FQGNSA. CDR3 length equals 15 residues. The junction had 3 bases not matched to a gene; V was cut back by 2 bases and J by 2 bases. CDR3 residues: CASSLRLAGAYEQYF. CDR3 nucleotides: TGTGCCAGCAGCTTAAGGCTAGCGGGAGCCTACGAGCAGTACTTC.

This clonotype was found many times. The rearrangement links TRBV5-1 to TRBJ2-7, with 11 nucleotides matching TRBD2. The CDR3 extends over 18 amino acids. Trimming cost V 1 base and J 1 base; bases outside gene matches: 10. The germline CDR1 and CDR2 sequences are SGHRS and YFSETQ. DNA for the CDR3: TGCGCCAGCAGCTTGAGGGTGCTGGGACTAGCGGCGTCCTACGAGCAGTACTTC. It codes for CASSLRVLGLAASYEQYF. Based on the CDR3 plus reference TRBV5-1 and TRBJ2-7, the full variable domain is KAGVTQTPRYLIKTRGQQVTLSCSPISGHRSVSWYQQTPGQGLQFLFEYFSETQRNKGNFPGRFSGRQFSNSRSEMNVSTLELGDSALYLCASSLRVLGLAASYEQYFGPGTRLTVT.

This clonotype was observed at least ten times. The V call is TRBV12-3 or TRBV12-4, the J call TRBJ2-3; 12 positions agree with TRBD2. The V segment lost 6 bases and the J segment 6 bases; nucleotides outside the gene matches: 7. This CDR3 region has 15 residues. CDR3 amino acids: CASSPGLAGPDTQYF. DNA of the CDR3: TGTGCCAGCAGCCCGGGACTAGCGGGTCCCGATACGCAGTATTTT.

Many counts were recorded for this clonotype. CDR3: CSARDFRGSHQETQYF. CDR3 DNA: TGCAGTGCTAGAGATTTCAGGGGGAGTCACCAAGAGACCCAGTACTTC. J is TRBJ2-5 and V is TRBV20-1; 7 bases align to TRBD1. Per germline, CDR1 DFQATT and CDR2 SNEGSKA (reference sequence). The V gene end was trimmed by 0 bases and the J gene end by 0 bases; junction bases not matched to a gene: 7. CDR3 size: 16 residues.

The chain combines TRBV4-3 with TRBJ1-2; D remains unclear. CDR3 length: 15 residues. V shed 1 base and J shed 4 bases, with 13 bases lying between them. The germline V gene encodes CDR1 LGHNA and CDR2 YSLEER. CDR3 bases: TGCGCCAGCAGCCAAGGCCCTACCAGTGGCTATGGCTACACCTTC. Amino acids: CASSQGPTSGYGYTF.

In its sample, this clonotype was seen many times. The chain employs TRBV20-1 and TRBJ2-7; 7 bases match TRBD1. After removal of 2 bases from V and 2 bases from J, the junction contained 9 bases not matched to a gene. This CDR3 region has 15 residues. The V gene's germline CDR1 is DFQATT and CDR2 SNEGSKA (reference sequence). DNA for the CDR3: TGCAGTGCTAGAACGGTCAGGCAGGGGGCCTACGAGCAGTACTTC. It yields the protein CSARTVRQGAYEQYF.

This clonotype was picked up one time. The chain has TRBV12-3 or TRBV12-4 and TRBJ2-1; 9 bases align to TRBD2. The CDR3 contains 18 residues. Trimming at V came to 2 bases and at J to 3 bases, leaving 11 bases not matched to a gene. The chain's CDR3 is CASSLRPPGLAIYNEQFF. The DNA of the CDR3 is TGTGCCAGCAGTTTACGACCGCCGGGACTAGCTATCTACAATGAGCAGTTCTTC.

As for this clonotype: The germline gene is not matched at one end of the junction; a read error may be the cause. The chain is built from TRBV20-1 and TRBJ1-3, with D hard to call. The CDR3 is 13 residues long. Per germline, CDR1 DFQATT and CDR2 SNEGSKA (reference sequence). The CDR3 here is CSANLGSGKTIYF. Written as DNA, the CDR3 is TGCAGTGCTAATCTCGGCTCTGGAAAAACCATATATTTT.

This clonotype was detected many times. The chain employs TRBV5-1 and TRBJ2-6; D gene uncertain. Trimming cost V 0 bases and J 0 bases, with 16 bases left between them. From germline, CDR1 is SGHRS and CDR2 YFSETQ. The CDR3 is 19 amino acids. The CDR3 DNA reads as TGCGCCAGCAGCTTGGAATCGGGCCAGATAAGCTCTGGGGCCAACGTCCTGACTTTC. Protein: CASSLESGQISSGANVLTF.

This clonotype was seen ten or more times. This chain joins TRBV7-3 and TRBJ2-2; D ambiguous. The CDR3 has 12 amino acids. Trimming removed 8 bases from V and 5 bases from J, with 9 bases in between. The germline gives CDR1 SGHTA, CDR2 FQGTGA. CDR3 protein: CASGLGTGELFF. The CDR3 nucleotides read TGTGCCAGCGGCCTAGGAACCGGGGAGCTGTTTTTT.

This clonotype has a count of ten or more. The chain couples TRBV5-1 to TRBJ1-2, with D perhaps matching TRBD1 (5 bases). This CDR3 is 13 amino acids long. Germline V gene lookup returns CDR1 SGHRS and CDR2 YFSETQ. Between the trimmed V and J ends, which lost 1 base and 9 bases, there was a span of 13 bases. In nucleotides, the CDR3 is TGCGCCAGCAGCTTGAGGGACCGGGATCGCTACACCTTC. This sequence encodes CASSLRDRDRYTF. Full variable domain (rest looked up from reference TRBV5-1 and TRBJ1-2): KAGVTQTPRYLIKTRGQQVTLSCSPISGHRSVSWYQQTPGQGLQFLFEYFSETQRNKGNFPGRFSGRQFSNSRSEMNVSTLELGDSALYLCASSLRDRDRYTFGSGTRLTVV.

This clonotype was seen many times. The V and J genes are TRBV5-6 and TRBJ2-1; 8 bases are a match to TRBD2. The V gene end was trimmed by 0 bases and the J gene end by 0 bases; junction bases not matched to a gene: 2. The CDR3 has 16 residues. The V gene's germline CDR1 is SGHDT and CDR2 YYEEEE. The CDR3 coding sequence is TGTGCCAGCAGCTTGGTAAGCGGGAGCTCCTACAATGAGCAGTTCTTC. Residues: CASSLVSGSSYNEQFF.

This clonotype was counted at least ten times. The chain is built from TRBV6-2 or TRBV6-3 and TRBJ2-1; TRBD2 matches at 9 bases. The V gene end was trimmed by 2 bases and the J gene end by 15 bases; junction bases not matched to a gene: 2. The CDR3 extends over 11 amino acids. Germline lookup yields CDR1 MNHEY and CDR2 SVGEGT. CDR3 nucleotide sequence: TGTGCCAGCAGTTACCTAGCGGGACTGTTCTTC. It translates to CASSYLAGLFF.

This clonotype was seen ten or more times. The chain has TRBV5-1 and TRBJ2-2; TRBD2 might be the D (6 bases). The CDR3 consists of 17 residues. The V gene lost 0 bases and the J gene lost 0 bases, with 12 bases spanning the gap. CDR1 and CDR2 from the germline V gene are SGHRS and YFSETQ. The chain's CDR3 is CASSLAGSGSNTGELFF. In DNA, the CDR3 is TGCGCCAGCAGCTTGGCCGGGAGCGGGTCGAACACCGGGGAGCTGTTTTTT.

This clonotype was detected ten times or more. The CDR3 here is CASSLNRGLSEAFF. The CDR3, as DNA: TGTGCCAGCAGCTTAAACCGGGGGCTATCTGAAGCTTTCTTT. The chain recombines TRBV7-2 with TRBJ1-1, with D maybe TRBD1 (6 bases). Germline-derived CDR1 and CDR2 are SGHTA and FQGNSA. The CDR3 spans 14 residues. V gave up 2 bases and J gave up 6 bases, with 13 bases separating them.

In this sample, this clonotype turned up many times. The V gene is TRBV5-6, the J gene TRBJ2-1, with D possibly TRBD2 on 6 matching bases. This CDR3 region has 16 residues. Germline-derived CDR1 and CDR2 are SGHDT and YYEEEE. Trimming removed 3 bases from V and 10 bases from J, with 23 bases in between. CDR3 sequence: CASSWGTSTSHWEQFF. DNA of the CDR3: TGTGCCAGCAGCTGGGGGACTTCCACGTCACACTGGGAGCAGTTCTTC.